The text below deals with one T cell receptor beta chain. TCRdb's copy holds only in-frame clones and misses some; the assay was immunoSEQ multiplex PCR. The sample consists of 200,000 to 250,000 clones, 80% to 90% of them appearing once. This sample was taken from a study of blood T cell repertoires in COVID-19. Trimming took off 3 bases at V and 5 bases at J, with 8 bases between the two ends. This CDR3 has 13 residues. The source is a woman aged 40-49 years who had been exposed to COVID-19. This chain joins TRBV12-3 or TRBV12-4 and TRBJ2-1; D is perhaps TRBD2 (5 bases). The sample consisted of PBMCs or T cells enriched from blood (not recorded which). CDR3 residues: CASSFRGNNEQFF. The DNA for the CDR3 is TGTGCCAGCAGTTTCAGAGGGAACAATGAGCAGTTCTTC.